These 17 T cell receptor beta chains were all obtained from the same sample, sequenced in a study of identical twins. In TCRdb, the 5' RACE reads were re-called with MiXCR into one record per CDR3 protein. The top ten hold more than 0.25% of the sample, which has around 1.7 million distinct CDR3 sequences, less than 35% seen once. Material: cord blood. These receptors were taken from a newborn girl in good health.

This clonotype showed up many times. The CDR3 coding sequence is TGCAGCGTTGTTGACGGACTCTATGGCTACACCTTC. Amino acid sequence: CSVVDGLYGYTF. J is TRBJ1-2 and V is TRBV29-1; D not resolved. V was clipped by 4 bases and J by 4 bases, with 10 bases between them. CDR3 length: 12 amino acids. Per the germline V gene, CDR1 is SQVTM and CDR2 is ANQGSEA.

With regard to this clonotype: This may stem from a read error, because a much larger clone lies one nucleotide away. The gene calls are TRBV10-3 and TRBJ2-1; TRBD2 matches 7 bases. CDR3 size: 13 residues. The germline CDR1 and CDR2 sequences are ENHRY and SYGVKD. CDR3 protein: CAIGGSSYNGQFF. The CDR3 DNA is TGTGCCATCGGCGGGAGCTCCTACAATGGGCAGTTCTTC.

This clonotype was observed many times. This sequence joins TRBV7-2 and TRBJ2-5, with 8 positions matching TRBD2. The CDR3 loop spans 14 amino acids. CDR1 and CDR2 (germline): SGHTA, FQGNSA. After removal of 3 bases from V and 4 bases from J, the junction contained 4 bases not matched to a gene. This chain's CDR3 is CASSFSGTRETQYF. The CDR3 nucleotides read TGTGCCAGCAGCTTCTCCGGGACTAGAGAGACCCAGTACTTC. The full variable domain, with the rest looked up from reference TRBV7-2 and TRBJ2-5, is GAGVSQSPSNKVTEKGKDVELRCDPISGHTALYWYRQSLGQGLEFLIYFQGNSAPDKSGLPSDRFSAERTGGSVSTLTIQRTQQEDSAVYLCASSFSGTRETQYFGPGTRLLVL.

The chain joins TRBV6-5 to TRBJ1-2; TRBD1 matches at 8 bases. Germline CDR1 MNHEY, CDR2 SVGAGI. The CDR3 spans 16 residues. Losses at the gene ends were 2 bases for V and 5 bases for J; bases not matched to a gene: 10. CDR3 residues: CASSYGSGGAFYGYTF. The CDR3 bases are TGTGCCAGCAGTTACGGGTCAGGGGGCGCATTTTATGGCTACACCTTC.

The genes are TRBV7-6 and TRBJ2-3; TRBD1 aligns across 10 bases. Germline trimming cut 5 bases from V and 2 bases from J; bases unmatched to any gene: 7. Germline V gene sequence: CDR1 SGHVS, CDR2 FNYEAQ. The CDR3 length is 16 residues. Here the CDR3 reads CASSHGTGVVTDTQYF. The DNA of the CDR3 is TGTGCCAGCAGCCATGGGACAGGGGTTGTCACAGATACGCAGTATTTT.

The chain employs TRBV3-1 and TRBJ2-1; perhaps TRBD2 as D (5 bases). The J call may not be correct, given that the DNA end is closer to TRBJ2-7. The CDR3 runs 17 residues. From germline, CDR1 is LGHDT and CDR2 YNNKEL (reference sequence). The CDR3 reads CASRPGIWRTSYNEQYF. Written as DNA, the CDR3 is TGTGCCAGCCGCCCGGGAATCTGGCGAACCTCCTACAATGAGCAGTACTTC.

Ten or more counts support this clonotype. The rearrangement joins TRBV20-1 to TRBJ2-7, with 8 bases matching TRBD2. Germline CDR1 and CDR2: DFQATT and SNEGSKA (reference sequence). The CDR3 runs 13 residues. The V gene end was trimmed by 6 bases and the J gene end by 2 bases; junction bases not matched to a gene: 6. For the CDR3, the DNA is TGCAGTGCGAGCCCGGGACTAGCCTACGAGCAGTACTTC. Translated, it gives CSASPGLAYEQYF.

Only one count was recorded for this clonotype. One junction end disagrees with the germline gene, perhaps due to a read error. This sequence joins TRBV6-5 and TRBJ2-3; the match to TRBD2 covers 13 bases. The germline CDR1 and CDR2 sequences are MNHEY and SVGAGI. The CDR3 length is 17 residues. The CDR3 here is CAGSFRLAGGGTDTQYF. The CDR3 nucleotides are TGTGCCGGCAGTTTCCGACTAGCGGGAGGTGGTACAGATACGCAGTATTTT.

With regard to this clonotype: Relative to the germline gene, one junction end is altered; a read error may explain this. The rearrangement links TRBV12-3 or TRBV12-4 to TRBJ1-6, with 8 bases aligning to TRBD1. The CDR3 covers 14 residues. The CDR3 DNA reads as TGTGCCAGCAGCGTCGACAGGGGATATTCATCCCTCCACTTT. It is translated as CASSVDRGYSSLHF.

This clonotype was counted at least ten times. The CDR3 here is CSVSASYSYEQYF. The CDR3 DNA follows: TGCAGCGTTAGTGCAAGTTACTCCTACGAGCAGTACTTC. This chain uses TRBV29-1 with TRBJ2-7; no definite D call. Germline-derived CDR1 and CDR2 are SQVTM and ANQGSEA. This CDR3 has 13 amino acids. With 5 bases removed from V and 0 bases from J, the gap between germline ends came to 11 bases.

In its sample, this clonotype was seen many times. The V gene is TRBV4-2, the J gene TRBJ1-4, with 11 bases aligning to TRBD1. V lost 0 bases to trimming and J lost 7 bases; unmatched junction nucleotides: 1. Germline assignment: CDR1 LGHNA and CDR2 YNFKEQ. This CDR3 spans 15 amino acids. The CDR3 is CASSQDGTGGEKLFF. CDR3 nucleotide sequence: TGTGCCAGCAGCCAAGATGGGACAGGGGGTGAAAAACTGTTTTTT.

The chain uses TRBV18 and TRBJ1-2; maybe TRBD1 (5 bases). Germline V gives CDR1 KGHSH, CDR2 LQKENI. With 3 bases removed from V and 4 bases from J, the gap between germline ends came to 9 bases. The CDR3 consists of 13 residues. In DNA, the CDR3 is TGTGCCAGCTCACCGCCAGGGACCTATGGCTACACCTTC. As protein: CASSPPGTYGYTF.

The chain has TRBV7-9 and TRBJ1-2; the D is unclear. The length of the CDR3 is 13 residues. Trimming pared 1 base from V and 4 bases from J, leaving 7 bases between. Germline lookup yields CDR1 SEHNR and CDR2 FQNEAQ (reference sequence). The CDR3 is CASSLVGCYGYTF. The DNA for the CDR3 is TGTGCCAGCAGCTTAGTGGGGTGCTATGGCTACACCTTC. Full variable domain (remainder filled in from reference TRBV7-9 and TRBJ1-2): DTGVSQNPRHKITKRGQNVTFRCDPISEHNRLYWYRQTLGQGPEFLTYFQNEAQLEKSRLLSDRFSAERPKGSFSTLEIQRTEQGDSAMYLCASSLVGCYGYTFGSGTRLTVV.

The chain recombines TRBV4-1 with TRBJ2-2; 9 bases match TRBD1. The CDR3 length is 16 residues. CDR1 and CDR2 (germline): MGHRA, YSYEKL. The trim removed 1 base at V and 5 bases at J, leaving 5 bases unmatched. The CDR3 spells CASSQVYRGRTGELFF. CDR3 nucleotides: TGCGCCAGCAGCCAAGTCTACAGGGGGCGAACCGGGGAGCTGTTTTTT.

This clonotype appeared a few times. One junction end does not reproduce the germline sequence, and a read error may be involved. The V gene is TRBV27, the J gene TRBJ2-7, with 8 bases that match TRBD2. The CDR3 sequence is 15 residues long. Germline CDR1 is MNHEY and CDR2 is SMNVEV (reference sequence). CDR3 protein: CASSFATSASYVQYF. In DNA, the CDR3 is TGTGCCAGCAGTTTCGCGACTAGCGCCTCCTACGTGCAGTACTTC.

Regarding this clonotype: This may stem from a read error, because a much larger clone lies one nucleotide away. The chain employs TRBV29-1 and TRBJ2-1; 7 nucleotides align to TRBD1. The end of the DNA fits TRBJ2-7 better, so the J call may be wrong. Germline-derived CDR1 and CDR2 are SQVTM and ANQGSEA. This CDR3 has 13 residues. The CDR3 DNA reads TGCAGCCTCGTCACGGGACAGTTCAATGAGCAGTACTTC. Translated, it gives CSLVTGQFNEQYF.

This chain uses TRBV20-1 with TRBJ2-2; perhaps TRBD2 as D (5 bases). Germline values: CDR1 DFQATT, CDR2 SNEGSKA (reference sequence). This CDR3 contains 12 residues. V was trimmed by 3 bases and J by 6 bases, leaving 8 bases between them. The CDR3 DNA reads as TGCAGTGCTAGGAGGGTCGCCGGGGAGCTGTTTTTT. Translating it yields CSARRVAGELFF.